A selection of T cell receptor beta chains follows, all from one sample in a study of control samples from healthy donors and cancer patients. Here immunoSEQ multiplex PCR was the method, and the copy in TCRdb shows in-frame clones only, minus some. This table holds more than 150,000 clones, 80% to 95% found once. Material: blood. The source of these receptors is a man aged 18 to 35 in good health. Each CDR3 is given with its conserved first and last residue. The D gene is left open where the match is weak. Size is stated for part of the rows, as once, few or many counts, or as a class when the clone is expanded.

d_call,clone_size,v_call,j_call,cdr3_length,cdr3_aa,cdr3_nt
-,-,TRBV3-1/TRBV3-2,TRBJ2-3,11,CASSQSDTQYF,TGTGCCAGCAGCCAATCAGATACGCAGTATTTT
-,-,TRBV3-1/TRBV3-2,TRBJ2-2,18,CASSQERDRSANTGELFF,TGTGCCAGCAGCCAAGAGAGAGACAGGTCAGCGAACACCGGGGAGCTGTTTTTT
-,-,TRBV25-1,TRBJ2-1,16,CASSESVGGTWNEQFF,TGTGCCAGCAGTGAATCAGTCGGCGGGACGTGGAATGAGCAGTTCTTC
TRBD1,-,TRBV28,TRBJ1-3,17,CASSPISMTGSGNTIYF,TGTGCCAGCAGTCCAATCTCCATGACAGGGTCTGGAAACACCATATATTTT
-,-,TRBV7-2,TRBJ2-5,14,CASSLGAQLGTQYF,TGTGCCAGCAGCTTAGGTGCCCAGTTAGGGACCCAGTACTTC
TRBD2,-,TRBV5-1,TRBJ2-5,18,CASSLYSSGLAGEETQYF,TGCGCCAGCAGCTTGTATAGCTCGGGACTAGCGGGGGAAGAGACCCAGTACTTC
TRBD2,-,TRBV3-1/TRBV3-2,TRBJ2-3,15,CASSRRTSGLPTQYF,TGTGCCAGCAGCCGGAGGACTAGCGGGCTGCCGACGCAGTATTTT
-,-,TRBV7-3,TRBJ1-1,13,CASSPDSNTEAFF,TGTGCCAGCAGCCCCGACTCGAACACTGAAGCTTTCTTT
TRBD2,-,TRBV3-1/TRBV3-2,TRBJ2-2,15,CASSQLNGGAGELFF,TGTGCCAGCAGCCAACTGAACGGGGGGGCCGGGGAGCTGTTTTTT
-,once,TRBV5-1,TRBJ1-3,15,CASSPEAGTGNTIYF,TGCGCCAGCAGCCCCGAGGCAGGTACTGGAAACACCATATATTTT
TRBD1,-,TRBV5-6,TRBJ1-1,15,CASSWTGAGDTEAFF,TGTGCCAGCAGCTGGACAGGGGCTGGGGACACTGAAGCTTTCTTT
TRBD2,-,TRBV7-9,TRBJ2-7,14,CASSLGGGAYEQYF,TGTGCCAGCAGCTTAGGCGGGGGGGCCTACGAGCAGTACTTC
-,-,TRBV5-6,TRBJ1-5,14,CASSFQAGGQPQHF,TGTGCCAGCAGCTTCCAGGCGGGGGGTCAGCCCCAGCATTTT
-,-,TRBV2,TRBJ2-5,15,CASMGPGLRQETQYF,TGTGCCAGCATGGGGCCGGGACTTCGGCAAGAGACCCAGTACTTC
-,-,TRBV5-1,TRBJ1-1,14,CASSLEGVNTEAFF,TGCGCCAGCAGCTTAGAGGGGGTGAACACTGAAGCTTTCTTT
-,-,TRBV6-5,TRBJ1-3,13,CASRQHSGNTIYF,TGTGCCAGCAGACAGCACTCTGGAAACACCATATATTTT